A selection of T cell receptor beta chains follows, all from one sample in a study of a mutant IDH1 vaccine in newly diagnosed glioma. The antigens for these receptors are not known. The table came from immunoSEQ multiplex PCR; TCRdb's copy has only in-frame clones and leaves some out. The sample has tens of thousands of clones, approximately 85% seen once. Sample: PBMCs, taken from a glioma patient whose treatment included an IDH1 peptide vaccine. The receptors come from a young man with glioma. Some clones in this sample may be carry-over from other donors' samples. Each CDR3 is given with its conserved first and last residue. A D gene is named only where the DNA matches it firmly. Some rows mark clone size as missing; the rest say once, few, many or name a class of expanded clone.

clone size: .; J gene: TRBJ2-7; D gene: .; V gene: TRBV30; CDR3 DNA: TGTGCCTGGAGTGATGGGGGTTTCTCCTACGAGCAGTACTTC; CDR3 protein: CAWSDGGFSYEQYF
clone size: .; J gene: TRBJ2-2; D gene: TRBD2; V gene: TRBV4-2; CDR3 DNA: TGTGCCAGCAGCCAAATAGCGGGAGTAAACACCGGGGAGCTGTTTTTT; CDR3 protein: CASSQIAGVNTGELFF
clone size: .; J gene: TRBJ1-3; D gene: .; V gene: TRBV6-6; CDR3 DNA: TGTGCCAGCAGTTACGGTGACACCATATATTTT; CDR3 protein: CASSYGDTIYF
clone size: .; J gene: TRBJ2-2; D gene: TRBD1; V gene: TRBV7-6; CDR3 DNA: TGTGCCAGCAGCTTATTAAGACAGGGATCCGGGGAGCTGTTTTTT; CDR3 protein: CASSLLRQGSGELFF
clone size: .; J gene: TRBJ1-5; D gene: .; V gene: TRBV19; CDR3 DNA: TGTGCCAGTAGCCCGGACAGTACAAGCAATCAGCCCCAGCATTTT; CDR3 protein: CASSPDSTSNQPQHF
clone size: .; J gene: TRBJ2-2; D gene: .; V gene: TRBV7-9; CDR3 DNA: TGTGCCAGCAGCATGGGACCCATATCGGCCGGGGAGCTGTTTTTT; CDR3 protein: CASSMGPISAGELFF
clone size: .; J gene: TRBJ2-2; D gene: .; V gene: TRBV11-2; CDR3 DNA: TGTGCCAGCAGCTTATCTCTTGGGTTGGGGGAGCTGTTTTTT; CDR3 protein: CASSLSLGLGELFF
clone size: .; J gene: TRBJ2-5; D gene: .; V gene: TRBV6-5; CDR3 DNA: TGTGCCAGCAGTTACGGGGGAACAGAGACCCAGTACTTC; CDR3 protein: CASSYGGTETQYF
clone size: .; J gene: TRBJ2-1; D gene: .; V gene: TRBV6-6; CDR3 DNA: TGTGCCAGCAGTTATACCCAGAGTTCCCTAGCTGAGCAGTTCTTC; CDR3 protein: CASSYTQSSLAEQFF
clone size: .; J gene: TRBJ2-2; D gene: .; V gene: TRBV9; CDR3 DNA: TGTGCCAGCAGCGTAGCTTCAGGAGCCAACACCGGGGAGCTGTTTTTT; CDR3 protein: CASSVASGANTGELFF
clone size: .; J gene: TRBJ2-7; D gene: .; V gene: TRBV7-2; CDR3 DNA: TGTGCCAGCAGCTTAGATGCAGCCTCCTACGAGCAGTACTTC; CDR3 protein: CASSLDAASYEQYF
clone size: .; J gene: TRBJ2-1; D gene: .; V gene: TRBV4-1; CDR3 DNA: TGCGCCAGCAGCCTTAGAGACAGCCTTGGCTACAATGAGCAGTTCTTC; CDR3 protein: CASSLRDSLGYNEQFF
clone size: .; J gene: TRBJ2-7; D gene: TRBD2; V gene: TRBV7-2; CDR3 DNA: TGTGCCAGCAGCTTACAGGCTAGCGGGGTAAGAGAGCAGTACTTC; CDR3 protein: CASSLQASGVREQYF
clone size: .; J gene: TRBJ2-5; D gene: TRBD1; V gene: TRBV18; CDR3 DNA: TGTGCCAGCTCACGATCGGGACCAGGGGACAGACAATTCCAAGAGACCCAGTACTTC; CDR3 protein: CASSRSGPGDRQFQETQYF
clone size: .; J gene: TRBJ2-7; D gene: .; V gene: TRBV7-9; CDR3 DNA: TGTGCCAGCAGCCCCAGGGAGTCCTACGAGCAGTACTTC; CDR3 protein: CASSPRESYEQYF
clone size: once; J gene: TRBJ2-3; D gene: .; V gene: TRBV28; CDR3 DNA: TGTGCCAGCAGTTTTGGAAGGGGACGAGGCCCAGATACGCAGTATTTT; CDR3 protein: CASSFGRGRGPDTQYF
clone size: .; J gene: TRBJ2-4; D gene: .; V gene: TRBV27; CDR3 DNA: TGTGCCAGCAGTTTACGCATTTCCGGGAGCGGGGCCAAAAACATTCAGTACTTC; CDR3 protein: CASSLRISGSGAKNIQYF
clone size: few; J gene: TRBJ2-5; D gene: .; V gene: TRBV27; CDR3 DNA: TGTGCCTCAAATCCTGGGGGGGCGCGGGAGCAGTACTTC; CDR3 protein: CASNPGGAREQYF
clone size: .; J gene: TRBJ2-2; D gene: .; V gene: TRBV19; CDR3 DNA: TGTGCCAGTAGTATCGACTGGGGCTACACCGGGGAGCTGTTTTTT; CDR3 protein: CASSIDWGYTGELFF
clone size: .; J gene: TRBJ1-2; D gene: .; V gene: TRBV5-4; CDR3 DNA: TGTGCCAGCAGCTTGGCCTTGCAGGTAGAGGGCTACACCTTC; CDR3 protein: CASSLALQVEGYTF
clone size: .; J gene: TRBJ2-1; D gene: .; V gene: TRBV11-2; CDR3 DNA: TGTGCCAGCAGCTTAGAAACTTCCTCCTATCGTACGCAGTTCTTC; CDR3 protein: CASSLETSSYRTQFF
clone size: .; J gene: TRBJ1-5; D gene: .; V gene: TRBV27; CDR3 DNA: TGTGCCAGCAGTTTATGGGGGAGCCAGCCCCAGCATTTT; CDR3 protein: CASSLWGSQPQHF
clone size: .; J gene: TRBJ2-3; D gene: .; V gene: TRBV18; CDR3 DNA: TGTGCCAGCTCACCAGAGGGCTATCAGACCTCCGATACGCAGTATTTT; CDR3 protein: CASSPEGYQTSDTQYF
clone size: .; J gene: TRBJ1-3; D gene: .; V gene: TRBV10-3; CDR3 DNA: TGTGCCATCAGTCTTGGAGGGGGCTCTGGAAACACCATATATTTT; CDR3 protein: CAISLGGGSGNTIYF
clone size: .; J gene: TRBJ1-4; D gene: .; V gene: TRBV5-5; CDR3 DNA: TGTGCCAGCAGCTTGTTCGGCGCAACTAATGAAAAACTGTTTTTT; CDR3 protein: CASSLFGATNEKLFF
clone size: .; J gene: TRBJ2-5; D gene: .; V gene: TRBV10-1; CDR3 DNA: TGCGCCAGCAGTGAGTCCCAGTGGGGACCAGAGGAGACCCAGTACTTC; CDR3 protein: CASSESQWGPEETQYF
clone size: .; J gene: TRBJ1-5; D gene: .; V gene: TRBV7-2; CDR3 DNA: TGTGCCAGCAGCTGGGAGAATCAGCCCCAGCATTTT; CDR3 protein: CASSWENQPQHF
clone size: .; J gene: TRBJ1-1; D gene: .; V gene: TRBV27; CDR3 DNA: TGTGCCAGCAGAACCCGAGCCGCTGTGGACACTGAAGCTTTCTTT; CDR3 protein: CASRTRAAVDTEAFF
clone size: .; J gene: TRBJ2-5; D gene: TRBD1; V gene: TRBV4-1; CDR3 DNA: TGCGCCAGCAGCCAGCAGGGGGCGGCCCAAGAGACCCAGTACTTC; CDR3 protein: CASSQQGAAQETQYF